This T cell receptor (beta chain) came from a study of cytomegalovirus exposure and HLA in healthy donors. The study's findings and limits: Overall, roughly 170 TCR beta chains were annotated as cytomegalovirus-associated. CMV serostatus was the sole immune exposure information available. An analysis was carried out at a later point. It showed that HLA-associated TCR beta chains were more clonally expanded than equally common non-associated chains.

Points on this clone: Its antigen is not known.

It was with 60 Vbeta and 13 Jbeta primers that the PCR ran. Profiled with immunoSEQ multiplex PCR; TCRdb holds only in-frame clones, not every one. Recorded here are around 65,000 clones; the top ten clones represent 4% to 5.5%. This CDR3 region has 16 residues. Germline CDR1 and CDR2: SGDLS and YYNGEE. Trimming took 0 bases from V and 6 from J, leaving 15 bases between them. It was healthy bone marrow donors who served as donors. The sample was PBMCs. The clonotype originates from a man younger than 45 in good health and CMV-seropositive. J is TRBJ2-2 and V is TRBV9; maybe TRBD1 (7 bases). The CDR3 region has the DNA TGTGCCAGCAGCGTAGAAGGAGGGGGCTGGGCCGGGGAGCTGTTTTTT. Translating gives CASSVEGGGWAGELFF.